This TCR beta chain was documented in a study of T-cell reconstitution after alpha-beta-depleted transplantation in children. TCRbeta library preparation incorporated unique molecular identifiers. TCRdb redid the calling of the PCR reads with MiXCR, one entry per CDR3 protein. The repertoire holds about 360,000 distinct CDR3 sequences, with less than 15% as singletons. Germline assignment: CDR1 SGHRS and CDR2 YFSETQ. Trimming took off 4 bases at V and 5 bases at J, with 15 bases between the two ends. The CDR3 length is 15 residues. Sequences were derived from PBMCs, sampled from the stem cell graft. The chain is built from TRBV5-1 and TRBJ2-2; D is possibly TRBD1 (5 bases). The TCR comes from a human donor who donated a stem cell graft to a child with Fanconi anemia. CDR3 nucleotide sequence: TGCGCCAGCAGCCTACGGACGGCAGGGACCGGGGAGCTGTTTTTT. This sequence encodes CASSLRTAGTGELFF.